This entry lists 27 T cell receptor beta chains sequenced from one sample in a study of CD4+ T cells in melanoma. Using immunoSEQ multiplex PCR, the repertoire was profiled, and TCRdb retains in-frame clones only, with some absent. The profile shows roughly 140,000 clones, around 90% of them singletons. The receptor set was obtained from a human donor with melanoma.

V and J are TRBV19 and TRBJ1-5; a weak D match, TRBD1 (5 bases). Looked up from germline, CDR1 is LNHDA and CDR2 is SQIVND (reference sequence). This CDR3 region has 14 residues. V gave up 7 bases and J gave up 3 bases, with 13 bases separating them. This chain's CDR3 is CASKPGPNNQPQHF. DNA of the CDR3: TGTGCCAGTAAACCGGGACCGAACAATCAGCCCCAGCATTTT.

V usage is TRBV29-1 and J usage is TRBJ1-2, with 8 bases matching TRBD1. Germline values: CDR1 SQVTM, CDR2 ANQGSEA. Trimming at V came to 6 bases and at J to 14 bases, leaving 11 bases not matched to a gene. This CDR3 region has 11 residues. CDR3: CSVIGGTGITF. CDR3 bases: TGCAGCGTCATCGGCGGGACAGGTATTACCTTC.

The genes are TRBV5-4 and TRBJ2-1; 9 bases are shared with TRBD2. V was clipped by 0 bases and J by 8 bases; unmatched bases: 9. This CDR3 spans 16 amino acids. The V gene's germline CDR1 is SGHNT and CDR2 YYREEE (reference sequence). CDR3 DNA: TGTGCCAGCAGCTTGGATCTCGGACTAGCGTTGCATGAGCAGTTCTTC. This gives the protein CASSLDLGLALHEQFF.

The chain carries TRBV13 and TRBJ2-3; the D gene is possibly TRBD2 (6 bases). The CDR3 contains 15 residues. The V gene lost 6 bases and the J gene lost 2 bases, with 15 bases spanning the gap. Per germline, CDR1 PRHDT and CDR2 FYEKMQ (reference sequence). The CDR3 DNA is TGTGCCAGCAGTCCCCGGGGGAGCTCCACAGATACGCAGTATTTT. It codes for CASSPRGSSTDTQYF.

V gene TRBV27 combines with J gene TRBJ2-3; 10 nucleotides line up with TRBD2. CDR1 is MNHEY and CDR2 is SMNVEV in the germline V gene (reference sequence). CDR3 length: 16 residues. V was clipped by 6 bases and J by 2 bases; unmatched bases: 8. CDR3 nucleotides: TGTGCCAGCAGAGTTGTAGCGGGGGGTTTCACAGATACGCAGTATTTT. Amino acid sequence: CASRVVAGGFTDTQYF.

The J gene is TRBJ1-1, the V gene TRBV16, with a weak D call TRBD1 (6 bases). CDR3 length: 15 residues. CDR1 and CDR2 (germline): KGHSY, FQNENV. V dropped 0 bases and J dropped 1 base, with 9 bases sitting between them. The CDR3 DNA reads as TGTGCCAGCAGCCAATCCAGGGGCCCGAACACTGAAGCTTTCTTT. Translating it yields CASSQSRGPNTEAFF.

This chain links TRBV5-1 with TRBJ2-3, with TRBD2 matching over 10 bases. V shed 0 bases and J 6 bases; nucleotides not matched to a gene: 4. CDR1 is SGHRS, CDR2 YFSETQ, per germline. The CDR3 runs 15 residues. CDR3 in amino acids: CASSLVSGGDDTQYF. For the CDR3, the DNA is TGCGCCAGCAGCTTGGTGAGCGGGGGGGATGATACGCAGTATTTT.

This chain connects TRBV9 to TRBJ1-1; D is perhaps TRBD1 (6 bases). CDR1 SGDLS and CDR2 YYNGEE come from the germline V gene. CDR3 size: 14 residues. V lost 4 bases to trimming and J lost 5 bases, with 15 bases between them. CDR3 sequence (DNA): TGTGCCAGCAGCCGGGGCGGGGGCTGGACTGAAGCTTTCTTT. It encodes CASSRGGGWTEAFF.

The chain links TRBV11-2 to TRBJ2-1, with D perhaps given as TRBD1 or TRBD2 (5 bases each). CDR1 is SGHAT and CDR2 is FQNNGV in the germline V gene. The CDR3 has 15 amino acids. Between the trimmed V and J ends, which lost 8 bases and 8 bases, there was a span of 22 bases. CDR3 bases: TGTGCCAGCTATGGGGGTCGCCCCGGGTACGATGAGCAGTTCTTC. It translates to CASYGGRPGYDEQFF.

The rearrangement uses TRBV25-1 and TRBJ1-5; a possible D gene is TRBD1 (5 bases). The CDR3 covers 14 residues. The ends were cut back, 2 bases at V and 4 bases at J, with 9 bases in the middle. Germline CDR1 and CDR2: MGHDK and SYGVNS. The CDR3 nucleotides read TGTGCCAGCAGTGAAAGACAGAAGAATCAGCCCCAGCATTTT. As protein: CASSERQKNQPQHF.

The gene calls are TRBV5-1 and TRBJ2-7, with D possibly matching TRBD1 (6 bases). The V end was cut by 5 bases, the J end by 0 bases, with 12 bases between. Germline V gene data show CDR1 as SGHRS and CDR2 as YFSETQ. The CDR3 has 14 amino acids. The CDR3 bases are TGCGCCAGCAGTGGGGGCGCTGGCTCCTACGAGCAGTACTTC. As protein: CASSGGAGSYEQYF. The full variable domain, in which reference TRBV5-1 and TRBJ2-7 provide the parts outside the CDR3, is KAGVTQTPRYLIKTRGQQVTLSCSPISGHRSVSWYQQTPGQGLQFLFEYFSETQRNKGNFPGRFSGRQFSNSRSEMNVSTLELGDSALYLCASSGGAGSYEQYFGPGTRLTVT.

This clone was observed once. The CDR3 DNA reads TGTGCCAGCAGTTCACAGGGTGAAGAGCAGTACTTC. Translated: CASSSQGEEQYF. V is TRBV11-1 and J is TRBJ2-7, with D possibly being TRBD1 (6 bases). Germline V gene data show CDR1 as SGHAT and CDR2 as FQDESV (reference sequence). V was clipped by 6 bases and J by 7 bases, with 13 bases between them. CDR3 length equals 12 residues.

V gene TRBV5-1 combines with J gene TRBJ2-5; tentative D call: TRBD2 (6 bases). The germline gives CDR1 SGHRS, CDR2 YFSETQ. CDR3 length: 15 residues. Trimming left V 5 bases short and J 5 bases short, with 19 bases between. The CDR3 loop is CASSPGELARETQYF. The CDR3, as DNA: TGCGCCAGCAGTCCGGGGGAACTAGCCCGGGAGACCCAGTACTTC. The whole variable domain, remainder taken from reference TRBV5-1 and TRBJ2-5, is KAGVTQTPRYLIKTRGQQVTLSCSPISGHRSVSWYQQTPGQGLQFLFEYFSETQRNKGNFPGRFSGRQFSNSRSEMNVSTLELGDSALYLCASSPGELARETQYFGPGTRLLVL.

A single count supports this clone. The rearrangement joins TRBV7-8 to TRBJ2-7; tentative D call: TRBD2 (5 bases). The germline V gene encodes CDR1 SGHVS and CDR2 FQNEAQ. The V end lost 1 base, the J end lost 2 bases, and 9 bases lay between the germline ends. The CDR3 extends over 14 amino acids. The CDR3 DNA is TGTGCCAGCAGCTTAGAACTAGGCCCCTACGAGCAGTACTTC. It codes for CASSLELGPYEQYF.

The chain recombines TRBV11-2 with TRBJ1-4; D remains unclear. This CDR3 spans 14 amino acids. Germline V gene data show CDR1 as SGHAT and CDR2 as FQNNGV. With 3 bases removed from V and 8 bases from J, the gap between germline ends came to 13 bases. CDR3 loop: CASSLGGSLEKLFF. The CDR3 region has the DNA TGTGCCAGCAGCTTGGGAGGGTCATTAGAAAAACTGTTTTTT.

The rearrangement links TRBV2 to TRBJ2-7; tentatively, D is TRBD1 (5 bases). CDR3 length: 12 amino acids. Germline CDR1 is SNHLY and CDR2 is FYNNEI. Trimming took off 8 bases at V and 2 bases at J, with 10 bases between the two ends. Here the CDR3 DNA reads TGTGCCAGCCGGAGACAGCCCTACGAGCAGTACTTC. This encodes CASRRQPYEQYF.

V and J are TRBV19 and TRBJ2-7; no definite D call. The germline V gene encodes CDR1 LNHDA and CDR2 SQIVND (reference sequence). Deletions cut 11 bases from V and 3 bases from J, with 20 bases between. The CDR3 is 14 amino acids. In nucleotides, the CDR3 is TGTGCCGGATGCATCGTACAAGAAGTCTACGAGCAGTACTTC. It yields the protein CAGCIVQEVYEQYF.

V usage is TRBV30 and J usage is TRBJ2-1; TRBD2 agrees at 8 bases. Germline V CDR1 and CDR2: GTSNPN, SVGIG (reference sequence). This CDR3 comprises 14 residues. J lost 5 bases, V lost 4 bases, and 7 bases had no gene match. This chain's CDR3 is CAWNPSGGNNEQFF. The CDR3 nucleotides read TGTGCCTGGAATCCAAGCGGGGGAAACAATGAGCAGTTCTTC.

V is TRBV5-8 and J is TRBJ2-7; D might be TRBD1 (6 bases). V lost 2 bases and J lost 5, with 17 bases in between. Germline loops: CDR1 SGHTS, CDR2 YDEGEE. The CDR3 spans 15 residues. The CDR3 reads CASSFAGVRTHEQYF. CDR3 nucleotides: TGTGCCAGCAGCTTTGCAGGGGTAAGAACACACGAGCAGTACTTC.

The chain carries TRBV5-5 and TRBJ1-6; D is unclear. Germline V lookup: CDR1 SGHKS, CDR2 YYEKEE (reference sequence). The CDR3 is made up of 14 amino acids. V lost 0 bases and J 4 bases, leaving 5 bases between the germline ends. In DNA, the CDR3 is TGTGCCAGCAGCTTGGAACTGTATAATTCACCCCTCCACTTT. This translates into CASSLELYNSPLHF.

This rearrangement joins TRBV6-1 to TRBJ2-5, with 7 nucleotides matching TRBD1. Near its end, the DNA agrees better with TRBJ2-7, so the J call may be wrong. This CDR3 has 14 amino acids. The germline V gene encodes CDR1 MNHNS and CDR2 SASEGT. Here the CDR3 DNA reads TGTGCCAGCAGTACCCCGGGACAGCCCTACGAGCAGTACTTC. Translating it yields CASSTPGQPYEQYF.

V is TRBV5-1 and J is TRBJ1-2, with D perhaps matching TRBD1 (5 bases). V was pared by 7 bases and J by 8 bases, with 15 bases between. The germline V gene has CDR1 SGHRS and CDR2 YFSETQ. This CDR3 has 12 amino acids. CDR3 nucleotides: TGCGCCAGCTCCCTACTGGGGGACGGCTACACCTTC. Translating gives CASSLLGDGYTF.

The chain couples TRBV11-2 to TRBJ1-4; D is unclear. There are 15 residues in the CDR3. V shed 4 bases and J shed 0 bases, with 9 bases lying between them. Germline V gene data show CDR1 as SGHAT and CDR2 as FQNNGV. The CDR3 here is CASSSAGTTNEKLFF. The CDR3 nucleotides are TGTGCCAGCAGCTCCGCCGGGACAACTAATGAAAAACTGTTTTTT.

The chain carries TRBV7-9 and TRBJ2-6; D is ambiguous. Germline V gives CDR1 SEHNR, CDR2 FQNEAQ (reference sequence). This CDR3 region has 13 residues. The V end was cut by 5 bases, the J end by 5 bases, with 7 bases between. CDR3 in amino acids: CASSVTWANVLTF. The CDR3 DNA reads as TGTGCCAGCAGCGTAACCTGGGCCAACGTCCTGACTTTC. Full variable domain (remainder filled in from reference TRBV7-9 and TRBJ2-6): DTGVSQNPRHKITKRGQNVTFRCDPISEHNRLYWYRQTLGQGPEFLTYFQNEAQLEKSRLLSDRFSAERPKGSFSTLEIQRTEQGDSAMYLCASSVTWANVLTFGAGSRLTVL.

A few counts support this clone. This chain connects TRBV30 to TRBJ1-5; D uncertain. This CDR3 spans 15 amino acids. From germline, CDR1 is GTSNPN and CDR2 SVGIG (reference sequence). V was cut by 1 base and J by 7 bases, with 17 bases left in between. The CDR3 protein is CAWSAATLIGQPQHF. The CDR3 DNA sequence: TGTGCCTGGAGTGCGGCGACACTGATCGGCCAGCCCCAGCATTTT.

This clone was seen a few times. The V and J genes are TRBV29-1 and TRBJ2-3, with 8 bases matching TRBD1. This CDR3 has 16 residues. The V gene end was trimmed by 3 bases and the J gene end by 1 base; junction bases not matched to a gene: 9. CDR1 and CDR2 from the germline V gene are SQVTM and ANQGSEA. The CDR3: CSVEGPTGDRTDTQYF. The CDR3 nucleotides read TGCAGCGTTGAGGGGCCGACAGGGGATCGCACAGATACGCAGTATTTT.

This clone was observed a single time. This rearrangement joins TRBV29-1 to TRBJ1-1; 8 bases agree with TRBD1. The junction had 9 bases not matched to a gene; V was cut back by 5 bases and J by 1 base. From germline, CDR1 is SQVTM and CDR2 ANQGSEA. The CDR3 covers 15 residues. CDR3 sequence: CSVHRAGQENTEAFF. Written as DNA, the CDR3 is TGCAGCGTTCACCGAGCGGGACAGGAGAACACTGAAGCTTTCTTT.